This passage covers 27 T cell receptor beta chains from one sample sequenced in a study of T cell clonality in common variable immunodeficiency. Assay used: immunoSEQ multiplex PCR; TCRdb lists only in-frame clones, some missing. The sample holds 15,000 to 20,000 clones, and no clone turns up only once. Antigen specificity for these receptors is unknown. Study-level points and caveats: In common variable immunodeficiency, TCR beta chains reportedly carried fewer deletions and N-nucleotide insertions.

Sequencing was performed on peripheral blood mononuclear cells. These receptors were taken from a human donor with common variable immunodeficiency.

The sample holds many counts of this clone. Read data end 3 residues before the CDR3 end; the end is taken from the germline J gene. J is TRBJ2-5 and V is TRBV19; TRBD2 aligns across 11 bases. The V segment lost 6 bases and the J segment 0 bases; nucleotides outside the gene matches: 6. Germline CDR1 LNHDA, CDR2 SQIVND (reference sequence). The CDR3 totals 16 residues. CDR3 loop: CASSLRTSGYQETQYF. The covered CDR3 bases are TGTGCCAGTAGCCTACGGACTAGCGGGTACCAAGAGACC.

This clone was picked up many times. The DNA ends 3 residues before the CDR3 does, and the rest of the CDR3 is filled in from the germline J gene. This chain joins TRBV19 and TRBJ2-1; a possible D gene is TRBD2 (6 bases). V lost 7 bases and J 7 bases, leaving 17 bases between the germline ends. The CDR3 loop spans 14 amino acids. Germline lookup yields CDR1 LNHDA and CDR2 SQIVND (reference sequence). The CDR3 protein is CASTWGVIGNEQFF. CDR3 DNA, as far as it was read: TGTGCCAGTACCTGGGGGGTAATAGGTAATGAG. Together with reference TRBV19 and TRBJ2-1, the CDR3 gives the full variable domain: DGGITQSPKYLFRKEGQNVTLSCEQNLNHDAMYWYRQDPGQGLRLIYYSQIVNDFQKGDIAEGYSVSREKKESFPLTVTSAQKNPTAFYLCASTWGVIGNEQFFGPGTRLTVL.

This clone was counted many times. The CDR3 bases that were read are TGTGCCAGCAGCCTAAACTCCTACAATGAG. Its translation: CASSLNSYNE. The full CDR3 protein reads CASSLNSYNEQFF. The V call is TRBV7-2, the J call TRBJ2-1, with D hard to call. The CDR3 end lies 3 residues beyond the end of the read and is filled in from the germline J gene. The CDR3 sequence is 13 residues long. Trimming pared 5 bases from V and 0 bases from J, leaving 5 bases between. The V gene's germline CDR1 is SGHTA and CDR2 FQGNSA.

This clone was detected ten times or more. The read ends 3 residues shy of where the CDR3 ends; the end is completed using the germline J gene. The V gene is TRBV30, the J gene TRBJ1-1; D is undetermined. CDR3 size: 13 residues. CDR1 is GTSNPN, CDR2 SVGIG, per germline (reference sequence). V lost 4 bases and J 1 base, leaving 10 bases between the germline ends. Partial CDR3 DNA: TGTGCCTGGAATCCAGGAGCGAACACTGAA. Its translation is CAWNPGANTE. The CDR3 as a whole reads CAWNPGANTEAFF.

This clone was recorded many times. The CDR3 is cut off 3 residues early in the read; its end comes from the germline J gene. The chain combines TRBV5-6 with TRBJ1-4, with TRBD1 as a possible D gene (5 bases). There are 14 residues in the CDR3. The germline V gene encodes CDR1 SGHDT and CDR2 YYEEEE. V lost 0 bases and J lost 7, with 10 bases in between. The CDR3 loop is CASSLGQGGEKLFF. Partial CDR3 DNA: TGTGCCAGCAGCTTGGGCCAGGGCGGTGAAAAA.

This clone was recorded at least ten times. The CDR3 here is CASSLRPQDTEAFF. Partial CDR3 DNA: TGTGCCAGCAGCCTAAGGCCCCAGGACACTGAA. The chain links TRBV11-2 to TRBJ1-1; D is uncertain. The read ends 3 residues before the CDR3 terminus; that terminus is restored from the germline J gene. Trimming stripped 5 bases from V and 3 bases from J, with 13 bases between. Germline V gives CDR1 SGHAT, CDR2 FQNNGV. The CDR3 loop spans 14 amino acids.

This clone was seen ten or more times. The CDR3 end falls 3 residues outside the read, so it is completed with the germline J gene. The chain recombines TRBV20-1 with TRBJ1-2; TRBD1 is a possible D gene (6 bases). The CDR3 consists of 13 residues. The V end lost 3 bases, the J end lost 3 bases, and 11 bases lay between the germline ends. CDR1 and CDR2 from the germline V gene are DFQATT and SNEGSKA (reference sequence). The CDR3: CSASNRADYGYTF. The covered CDR3 bases are TGCAGTGCTAGTAACAGGGCGGACTATGGC.

On this clone itself: The read is 3 residues too short to cover the CDR3 end, so that end is filled in from the germline J gene. The chain combines TRBV29-1 with TRBJ2-3, with 10 bases fitting TRBD2. The CDR3 covers 16 residues. J lost 0 bases, V lost 5 bases, and 8 bases had no gene match. Per the germline V gene, CDR1 is SQVTM and CDR2 is ANQGSEA. The CDR3 spells CSVQGGLAASTDTQYF. Incomplete CDR3 DNA: TGCAGCGTTCAAGGTGGACTAGCGGCTAGCACAGATACG.

This clone was counted at least ten times. Read coverage stops 3 residues before the CDR3 terminus; the germline J gene supplies the remainder. The chain joins TRBV20-1 to TRBJ1-1; 7 bases line up with TRBD1. V trimming: 3 bases; J trimming: 4 bases; junction bases outside the gene matches: 2. Germline CDR1 DFQATT, CDR2 SNEGSKA (reference sequence). CDR3 size: 12 residues. CDR3 region: CSASPGGTEAFF. CDR3 DNA (partial): TGCAGTGCTAGCCCAGGGGGCACTGAA.

The sample holds many counts of this clone. Sequencing ends 3 residues short of the CDR3 end; the germline J gene provides the rest. The chain links TRBV12-3 or TRBV12-4 to TRBJ2-1; 10 positions match TRBD2. V dropped 6 bases and J dropped 4; count of bases not matched to a gene: 6. The CDR3 loop spans 15 amino acids. The DNA read from the CDR3 is TGTGCCAGCAGATCTAGCGGGAGAGGGTACAATGAG. It yields the protein CASRSSGRGYNE. The entire CDR3 reads CASRSSGRGYNEQFF.

Many counts were recorded for this clone. The CDR3 goes on 3 residues after the read ends, and that part is filled in from the germline J gene. The chain joins TRBV7-9 to TRBJ1-1, with 10 nucleotides matching TRBD1. The length of the CDR3 is 15 residues. Germline CDR1 SEHNR, CDR2 FQNEAQ (reference sequence). The CDR3 loop is CASREAGTGASRAFF. Partial CDR3 DNA: TGTGCCAGCAGGGAGGCGGGGACAGGGGCCTCACGG.

Only a few counts were recorded for this clone. One junction end does not reproduce the germline sequence, and a read error may be involved. The read falls 3 residues short of the CDR3 end, and the missing part is taken from the germline J gene. The chain couples TRBV7-9 to TRBJ1-2; D possibly corresponds to TRBD1 (5 bases). From germline, CDR1 is SEHNR and CDR2 FQNEAQ (reference sequence). The CDR3 consists of 14 residues. CDR3 loop: CSSIPAGINYGYTF. Partial CDR3 DNA: TGTTCCAGCATTCCCGCAGGGATAAACTATGGC. Variable domain in full (rest from reference TRBV7-9 and TRBJ1-2): DTGVSQNPRHKITKRGQNVTFRCDPISEHNRLYWYRQTLGQGPEFLTYFQNEAQLEKSRLLSDRFSAERPKGSFSTLEIQRTEQGDSAMYLCSSIPAGINYGYTFGSGTRLTVV.

In this sample, this clone turned up many times. With the read ending 3 residues before the CDR3 end, the germline J gene is used to fill in that end. The chain links TRBV28 to TRBJ1-6, with 8 bases aligning to TRBD1. Germline V gene lookup returns CDR1 MDHEN and CDR2 SYDVKM. CDR3 size: 15 residues. With V trimmed by 4 bases and J by 7 bases, 6 bases remained unmatched. The CDR3 DNA, read in part, is TGTGCCAGCAGTTCCGGACAGGGAGGCAATTCACCC. The encoded protein is CASSSGQGGNSP. The whole CDR3 protein reads CASSSGQGGNSPLHF.

This clone was seen ten or more times. The read terminates 3 residues ahead of where the CDR3 ends, so the germline J gene completes it. The chain employs TRBV7-8 and TRBJ2-3, with 9 bases fitting TRBD2. The CDR3 covers 18 residues. V dropped 5 bases and J dropped 5; count of bases not matched to a gene: 17. Germline-derived CDR1 and CDR2 are SGHVS and FQNEAQ. The sequenced part of the CDR3 DNA is TGTGCCAGCAGCCCTTATTCTCAGCTAGCGGGGAGGGGAGATACG. It specifies CASSPYSQLAGRGDT. The entire CDR3 protein reads CASSPYSQLAGRGDTQYF.

This clone is labeled medium-sized (0.01 to 0.1%). CDR3 region: CSLAGGSTDTQYF. The sequenced part of the CDR3 DNA is TGCAGCCTAGCGGGAGGGTCCACAGATACG. This chain uses TRBV29-1 with TRBJ2-3; the match to TRBD2 covers 12 bases. Coverage ceases 3 residues before the CDR3 finishes, and the germline J gene fills in the end. In germline, CDR1 is SQVTM, CDR2 ANQGSEA. The CDR3 is 13 residues long. V dropped 8 bases and J dropped 2; count of bases not matched to a gene: 2.

This clone was seen repeatedly, ten times or more. The sequence runs out 3 residues before the end of the CDR3; the remainder is reconstructed from the germline J gene. The chain recombines TRBV6-4 with TRBJ1-1; D perhaps matches TRBD1 (6 bases). Between the trimmed V and J ends, which lost 3 bases and 4 bases, there was a span of 12 bases. From germline, CDR1 is MRHNA and CDR2 SNTAGT. The CDR3 is made up of 14 amino acids. The covered CDR3 bases are TGTGCCAGCAGTGAACAGGGAGGGGTCACTGAA. Translation: CASSEQGGVTE. The entire CDR3 protein reads CASSEQGGVTEAFF.

This clone was seen repeatedly, ten times or more. Coverage ceases 3 residues before the CDR3 finishes, and the germline J gene fills in the end. The gene calls are TRBV6-1 and TRBJ2-7; 15 bases align to TRBD2. CDR1 and CDR2 (germline): MNHNS, SASEGT. This CDR3 spans 16 amino acids. J was trimmed by 6 bases and V by 5 bases; bases with no gene match: 8. The sequenced CDR3 bases are TGTGCCAGCAGTCAAGGACTAGCGGGAGGGCCCGGCGAG. Translated, it gives CASSQGLAGGPGE. The complete CDR3 protein is CASSQGLAGGPGEQYF.

This clone was picked up many times. The read ends 3 residues shy of where the CDR3 ends; the end is completed using the germline J gene. The genes are TRBV12-3 or TRBV12-4 and TRBJ2-2; 8 bases align to TRBD2. The CDR3 has 15 amino acids. Trimming cost V 10 bases and J 5 bases; bases outside gene matches: 12. The CDR3 loop is CANALGGAGTGELFF. Incomplete CDR3 DNA: TGTGCCAACGCCCTCGGGGGGGCGGGAACCGGGGAG.

This clone was seen many times. From the germline J gene comes the end of the CDR3, since the read stops 3 residues before it. V is TRBV18 and J is TRBJ1-1; D not resolved. From germline, CDR1 is KGHSH and CDR2 LQKENI. Trimming stripped 1 base from V and 2 bases from J, with 5 bases between. The CDR3 runs 13 residues. CDR3 loop: CASSPQVNTEAFF. The covered CDR3 bases are TGTGCCAGCTCACCACAGGTAAACACTGAA.

This clone was seen at least ten times. The observed sequence ends 3 residues before the CDR3 terminus, with the missing tail filled in from the germline J gene. The chain has TRBV13 and TRBJ2-3; 8 bases are shared with TRBD2. Germline CDR1 reads PRHDT; CDR2 reads FYEKMQ (reference sequence). The CDR3 runs to 15 residues. The V gene end was trimmed by 4 bases and the J gene end by 8 bases; junction bases not matched to a gene: 11. CDR3 DNA (partial): TGTGCCAGCAGCTCAGATAGCGGGATCTCTCCTACG. Translating gives CASSSDSGISPT. The CDR3, in full, reads CASSSDSGISPTQYF.

This clone came up many times. Read data end 3 residues before the CDR3 end; the end is taken from the germline J gene. V gene TRBV12-3 or TRBV12-4 combines with J gene TRBJ1-1, with 8 bases that match TRBD1. The trim removed 10 bases at V and 1 base at J, leaving 11 bases unmatched. This CDR3 region has 15 residues. CDR3 DNA (partial): TGTGCCACCCTCCCCCCCGGGACAGGGAACACTGAA. Residues: CATLPPGTGNTE. The entire CDR3 protein reads CATLPPGTGNTEAFF.

This clone was counted ten times or more. The sequence runs out 3 residues before the end of the CDR3; the remainder is reconstructed from the germline J gene. This sequence joins TRBV10-1 and TRBJ1-6; 10 bases line up with TRBD1. Germline loops: CDR1 WNHNN, CDR2 SYGVQD (reference sequence). The CDR3 is made up of 18 amino acids. Trimming removed 6 bases from V and 7 bases from J; junction bases left unmatched: 15. The CDR3: CASRKPPPGQGENSPLHF. The CDR3 DNA, read in part, is TGCGCCAGCAGAAAGCCCCCCCCCGGACAGGGGGAGAATTCACCC.

This clone was detected many times. Read coverage stops 3 residues before the CDR3 terminus; the germline J gene supplies the remainder. The rearrangement links TRBV20-1 to TRBJ2-7; 7 nucleotides match TRBD1. With 4 bases clipped from V and 4 bases from J, the junction kept 7 bases outside the gene matches. The germline V gene encodes CDR1 DFQATT and CDR2 SNEGSKA (reference sequence). The CDR3 totals 13 residues. The CDR3 spells CSAIRTGLYEQYF. The CDR3 bases that were read are TGCAGTGCTATCAGGACAGGTTTATACGAG.

This clone turned up a few times. It may be a read error: a sequence one base away is much more abundant. The sequenced fragment ends 3 residues before the CDR3 boundary, so the rest is inferred from the germline J gene. The sample holds other DNA sequences that translate to the same CDR3. The chain recombines TRBV6-2 or TRBV6-3 with TRBJ2-3; D is uncertain. V gave up 5 bases and J gave up 0 bases, with 9 bases separating them. This CDR3 contains 14 residues. In germline, CDR1 is MNHEY, CDR2 SVGEGT. This chain's CDR3 is CASSRASSTDTQYF. The sequenced CDR3 bases are TGTGCCAGCAGTCGCGCGTCTAGCACAGATACG.

This clone was counted at least ten times. The read falls 3 residues short of the CDR3 end, and the missing part is taken from the germline J gene. This chain joins TRBV7-8 and TRBJ1-2; possible D gene TRBD1, 6 bases. The germline gives CDR1 SGHVS, CDR2 FQNEAQ. Trimming shortened V by 2 bases and J by 0 bases, and 13 bases separated the two germline ends. The CDR3 runs 16 residues. The CDR3 sequence: CASSLRGGLTNYGYTF. The covered CDR3 bases are TGTGCCAGCAGCTTAAGGGGGGGACTTACTAACTATGGC.

This clone was counted between two and nine times. With the read ending 3 residues before the CDR3 end, the germline J gene is used to fill in that end. The V and J genes are TRBV19 and TRBJ1-4; D perhaps matches TRBD1 (6 bases). CDR3 size: 15 residues. V was shortened by 5 bases and J by 8 bases, with 18 bases between the two germline ends. In germline, CDR1 is LNHDA, CDR2 SQIVND (reference sequence). Incomplete CDR3 DNA: TGTGCCAGTAGTGGCAGGGGCGGGCCCCCGGAAAAA. Its protein is CASSGRGGPPEK. The whole CDR3 protein reads CASSGRGGPPEKLFF.

This clone was recorded many times. The read ends 3 residues early relative to the CDR3; the germline J gene fills the gap. The rearrangement joins TRBV10-1 to TRBJ2-2; D perhaps matches TRBD1 (5 bases). CDR1 and CDR2 (germline): WNHNN, SYGVQD (reference sequence). Trimming removed 3 bases from V and 0 bases from J, with 5 bases in between. CDR3 length: 14 amino acids. Incomplete CDR3 DNA: TGCGCCAGCAGTGACAGGGCGAACACCGGGGAG. Translating gives CASSDRANTGE. The CDR3 as a whole reads CASSDRANTGELFF.